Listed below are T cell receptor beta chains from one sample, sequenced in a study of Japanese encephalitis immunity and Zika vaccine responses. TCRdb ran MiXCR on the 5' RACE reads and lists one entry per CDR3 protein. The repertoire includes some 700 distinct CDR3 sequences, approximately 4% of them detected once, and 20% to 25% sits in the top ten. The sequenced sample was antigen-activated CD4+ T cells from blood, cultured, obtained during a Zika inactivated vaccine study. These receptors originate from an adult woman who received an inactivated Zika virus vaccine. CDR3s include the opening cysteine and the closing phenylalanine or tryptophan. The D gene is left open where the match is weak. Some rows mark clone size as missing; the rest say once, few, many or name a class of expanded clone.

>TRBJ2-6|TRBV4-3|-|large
TGCGCCAGCAGCCAAGTTTTGGGGGGCGCTGGGGCCAACGTCCTGACTTTC
CASSQVLGGAGANVLTF
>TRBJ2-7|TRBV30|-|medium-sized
TGTGCCTGGAGCTCGGAGGGCAGGCACGAGCAGTACTTC
CAWSSEGRHEQYF
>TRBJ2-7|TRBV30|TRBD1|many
TGTGCCTGGGCCTGGGTGGGGACAGCTAAAGTCTACGAGCAGTACTTC
CAWAWVGTAKVYEQYF
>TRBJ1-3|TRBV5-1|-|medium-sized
TGCGCCAGCAGCAGCCTAACCGTTGAGACTGGAAACACCATATATTTT
CASSSLTVETGNTIYF
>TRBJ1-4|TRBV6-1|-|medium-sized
TGTGCCAGCAGGCAACAGAGCCCTAATGAAAAACTGTTTTTT
CASRQQSPNEKLFF
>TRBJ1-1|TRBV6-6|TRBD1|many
TGTGCCAGCAGACCGGGGACAGGGACGACTGAAGCTTTCTTT
CASRPGTGTTEAFF
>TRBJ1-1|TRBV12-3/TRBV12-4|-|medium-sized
TGTGCCAGCAGCCCCCCCAGGGAGAACACTGAAGCTTTCTTT
CASSPPRENTEAFF
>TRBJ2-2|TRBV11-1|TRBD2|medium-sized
TGTGCCAGCAGCCTACTAACTAGCGGCCCCGGGGAGCTGTTTTTT
CASSLLTSGPGELFF
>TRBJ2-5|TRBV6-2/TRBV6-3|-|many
TGTGCCAGCAGTGACTATACTAGACGAGAGACCCAGTACTTC
CASSDYTRRETQYF
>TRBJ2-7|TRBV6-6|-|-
TGTGCCAGCAGTTTTGAAACGCCTCGTGGTGCGGCTCGGGCCTACGAGCAGTACTTC
CASSFETPRGAARAYEQYF
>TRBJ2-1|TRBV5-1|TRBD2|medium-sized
TGCGCCAGCAGCGCGATGACTAGCGGGGGGCCTAATGAGCAGTTCTTC
CASSAMTSGGPNEQFF
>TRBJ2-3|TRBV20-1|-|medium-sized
TGCAGTGTTAGAACCTCAGGGGTTCCAGATACGCAGTATTTT
CSVRTSGVPDTQYF
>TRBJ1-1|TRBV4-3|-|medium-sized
TGCGCCAGCAGCCAAACCTCCCGGGGGGGGGACACTGAAGCTTTCTTT
CASSQTSRGGDTEAFF
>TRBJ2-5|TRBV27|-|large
TGTGCCAGCAGTTCCGAGCCATGGCAGTACTTC
CASSSEPWQYF
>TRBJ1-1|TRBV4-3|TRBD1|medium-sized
TGCGCCAGCAGCCAAGATCCGGGTCCCGGGACAGGGGCGGCGATTGAAGCTTTCTTT
CASSQDPGPGTGAAIEAFF
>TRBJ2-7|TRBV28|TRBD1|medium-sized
TGTGCCAGCAATATACAGGGGACGGGCCACGAGCAGTACTTC
CASNIQGTGHEQYF
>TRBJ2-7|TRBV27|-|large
TGTGCCAGCAACCCGACTGGCTCCTACGAGCAGTACTTC
CASNPTGSYEQYF
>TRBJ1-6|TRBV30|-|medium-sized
TGTGCCTGGAGTACGGAGAGCCTTATAGCTTCACCCCTCCACTTT
CAWSTESLIASPLHF
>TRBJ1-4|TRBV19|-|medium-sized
TGTGCCAGTACCTTGAGGACAGATGAAAATGAAAAACTGTTTTTT
CASTLRTDENEKLFF
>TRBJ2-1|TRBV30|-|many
TGTGCCTGGAGTGTAGGGGACACTTATACGGATGAGCAGTTCTTC
CAWSVGDTYTDEQFF
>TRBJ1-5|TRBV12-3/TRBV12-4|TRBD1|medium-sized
TGTGCCAGCAGTTTAGGGACAGGGGTCAATCAGCCCCAGCATTTT
CASSLGTGVNQPQHF
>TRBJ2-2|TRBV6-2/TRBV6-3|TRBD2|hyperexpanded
TGTGCCAGCGCGGGACTAGCGGGGGCGAGCGGGGAGCTGTTTTTT
CASAGLAGASGELFF
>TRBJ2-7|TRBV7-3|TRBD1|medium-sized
TGTGCCAGCAGCCCCGGACAGGGTGAGGAGCAGTACTTC
CASSPGQGEEQYF
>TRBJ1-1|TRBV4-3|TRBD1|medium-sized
TGCGCCAGCAGCCTCGAAGGAGCAGGGGGCACTGAAGCTTTCTTT
CASSLEGAGGTEAFF
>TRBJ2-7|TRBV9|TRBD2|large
TGTGCCAGCAGCGTAGACGGCGGGGGGGCCGTCGAGCAGTACTTC
CASSVDGGGAVEQYF
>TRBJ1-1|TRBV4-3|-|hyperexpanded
TGCGCCAGCAGCCAAACAGGGCTCACTGAAGCTTTCTTT
CASSQTGLTEAFF
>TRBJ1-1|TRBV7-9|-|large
TGTGCCAGCAGCTTAGGGACAGCGAACACTGAAGCTTTCTTT
CASSLGTANTEAFF
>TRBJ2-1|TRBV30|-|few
TGTGCCTGGAGTTCGGACAGCTACAATGAGCAGTTCTTC
CAWSSDSYNEQFF
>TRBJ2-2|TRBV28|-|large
TGTGCCAGCAGTCCGCCCTCACAGGGCGGGGAGCTGTTTTTT
CASSPPSQGGELFF
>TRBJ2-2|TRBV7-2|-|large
TGTGCCAGCAGCAAACAGGGAACCGGGGAGCTGTTTTTT
CASSKQGTGELFF
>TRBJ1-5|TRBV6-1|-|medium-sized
TGTGCCAGCAGTGGGGGGAATGGGAATCAGCCCCAGCATTTT
CASSGGNGNQPQHF
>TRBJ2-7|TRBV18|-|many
TGTGCCAGCTCACCCCGACAGGAAGGCTACGAGCAGTACTTC
CASSPRQEGYEQYF